These 20 T cell receptor beta chains were sequenced from one sample in a study of T cell clusters in autoimmune cytopenias. TRB rearrangements were amplified by touch-down multiplex PCR with mixed TRB-A/B primers. TCRdb reprocessed the multiplex PCR reads, keeping one entry per CDR3 protein, no DNA. This table lists around 490 distinct CDR3 sequences. Some 40,000 genome equivalents of blood DNA were amplified for TRB. Separately, the same data were catalogued under a study of T cell repertoires in aging, cancer and after chemotherapy.

The specimen was peripheral blood. The origin of the receptors is a human donor in good health.

Measured by frequency, this clonotype is large. The chain combines TRBV5-5 with TRBJ1-4. The CDR3 totals 15 residues. Germline CDR1 and CDR2: SGHKS and YYEKEE (reference sequence). CDR3 protein: CASSRYGGVNEKLFF.

This clonotype is classed as large by frequency. The chain links TRBV12-3 or TRBV12-4 to TRBJ1-2. This CDR3 region has 13 residues. CDR3 residues: CASEFRGSYGYTF.

This clonotype is deemed large by its frequency. V and J are TRBV29-1 and TRBJ1-1. This CDR3 spans 13 amino acids. Germline V lookup: CDR1 SQVTM, CDR2 ANQGSEA. This chain's CDR3 is CSVEDQGNTEAFF.

This clonotype is classed as medium-sized by frequency. This chain joins TRBV6-1 and TRBJ2-1; TCRdb returns TRBD1, unconfirmable since there is no DNA. Germline V gives CDR1 MNHNS, CDR2 SASEGT. The CDR3 sequence is 17 residues long. The chain's CDR3 is CASSEYPPAGASNEQFF.

This clonotype is medium-sized by frequency. The chain carries TRBV24-1 and TRBJ2-3; the TCRdb D gene call, TRBD2, has no DNA to confirm it. The CDR3 sequence is 15 residues long. The V gene's germline CDR1 is KGHDR and CDR2 SFDVKD. The CDR3 reads CATGVGGLHTDTQYF.

According to its frequency, this clonotype is medium-sized. This rearrangement joins TRBV4-3 to TRBJ1-6; TCRdb's D call of TRBD1 is untestable without DNA. The germline CDR1 and CDR2 sequences are LGHNA and YSLEER. The CDR3 totals 15 residues. This CDR3 is CASATGSTDNSPLHF.

Considering frequency, this clonotype is medium-sized. The chain recombines TRBV27 with TRBJ1-6. The CDR3 runs to 12 residues. Looked up from germline, CDR1 is MNHEY and CDR2 is SMNVEV (reference sequence). The chain's CDR3 is CASSFGRWPLHF.

This clonotype is labeled medium-sized (0.01 to 0.1%) based on frequency. This chain joins TRBV15 and TRBJ2-7; without DNA, the TCRdb call of TRBD2 cannot be checked. The CDR3 runs to 15 residues. Germline CDR1 LNHNV, CDR2 YYDKDF (reference sequence). The CDR3 is CATSRILAGAVEQYF. The whole variable domain, remainder taken from reference TRBV15 and TRBJ2-7, is DAMVIQNPRYQVTQFGKPVTLSCSQTLNHNVMYWYQQKSSQAPKLLFHYYDKDFNNEADTPDNFQSRRPNTSFCFLDIRSPGLGDTAMYLCATSRILAGAVEQYFGPGTRLTVT.

Its frequency marks this clonotype as medium-sized. This chain joins TRBV20-1 and TRBJ2-7; the TRBD1 assignment by TCRdb is unverifiable without DNA. Germline CDR1 and CDR2: DFQATT and SNEGSKA (reference sequence). The CDR3 runs 17 residues. This chain's CDR3 is CSARDQNRGLGSYEQYF.

The chain combines TRBV19 with TRBJ2-3; TCRdb lists TRBD2, though no DNA is available to test this call. This CDR3 is built from 18 residues. Per germline, CDR1 LNHDA and CDR2 SQIVND (reference sequence). CDR3 residues: CATSSGTSGRYFTDTQYF.

In terms of frequency, this clonotype is medium-sized. The gene calls are TRBV7-3 and TRBJ2-2. The CDR3 length is 13 residues. Per germline, CDR1 SGHTA and CDR2 FQGTGA. The CDR3 sequence: CASSSLRAGELFF. The entire variable domain, with the rest obtained from reference TRBV7-3 and TRBJ2-2, is as follows: GAGVSQTPSNKVTEKGKYVELRCDPISGHTALYWYRQSLGQGPEFLIYFQGTGAADDSGLPNDRFFAVRPEGSVSTLKIQRTERGDSAVYLCASSSLRAGELFFGEGSRLTVL.

J is TRBJ2-5 and V is TRBV24-1; TCRdb's D call, TRBD2, is unchecked because there is no DNA. Germline CDR1 is KGHDR and CDR2 is SFDVKD. The CDR3 is 14 residues long. CDR3 amino acids: CATSELAAQETQYF.

By frequency, this clonotype is medium-sized (0.01 to 0.1%). This rearrangement joins TRBV19 to TRBJ2-1; TCRdb designates TRBD2, a call that cannot be tested without DNA. The CDR3 length is 17 residues. CDR1 and CDR2 (germline): LNHDA, SQIVND (reference sequence). The CDR3 protein is CASSPGLAPRSYNEQFF. The whole variable domain, remainder taken from reference TRBV19 and TRBJ2-1, is DGGITQSPKYLFRKEGQNVTLSCEQNLNHDAMYWYRQDPGQGLRLIYYSQIVNDFQKGDIAEGYSVSREKKESFPLTVTSAQKNPTAFYLCASSPGLAPRSYNEQFFGPGTRLTVL.

In terms of frequency, this clonotype is large. V gene TRBV12-3 or TRBV12-4 combines with J gene TRBJ2-1; TCRdb proposes TRBD1, but this gene call is untestable without DNA. The CDR3 has 15 residues. CDR3 in amino acids: CASGPGQGFVNEQFF.

This clonotype is hyperexpanded by frequency. The chain joins TRBV30 to TRBJ2-2. The CDR3 sequence is 16 residues long. CDR1 is GTSNPN, CDR2 SVGIG, per germline (reference sequence). CDR3: CAWSRPRTTFTGELFF.

The chain employs TRBV5-1 and TRBJ2-7; TCRdb selects TRBD1, and the lack of DNA leaves this call unchecked. CDR3 length: 15 amino acids. Germline lookup yields CDR1 SGHRS and CDR2 YFSETQ. The CDR3 is CASSLFPGGIYEQYF.

Judged by frequency, this clonotype is medium-sized. The CDR3 is CASSTTGGTTYEQYF. The rearrangement uses TRBV27 and TRBJ2-7; TCRdb names TRBD1, which stays unverified in the absence of DNA. This CDR3 contains 15 residues. CDR1 and CDR2 (germline): MNHEY, SMNVEV (reference sequence).

By frequency, this clonotype is medium-sized. V usage is TRBV11-2 and J usage is TRBJ2-7; without DNA, the TCRdb call of TRBD2 cannot be checked. The CDR3 has 15 residues. CDR1 and CDR2 (germline): SGHAT, FQNNGV. CDR3 amino acids: CASSFTSSATYEQYF. The whole variable domain, filled in from reference TRBV11-2 and TRBJ2-7, reads EAGVAQSPRYKIIEKRQSVAFWCNPISGHATLYWYQQILGQGPKLLIQFQNNGVVDDSQLPKDRFSAERLKGVDSTLKIQPAKLEDSAVYLCASSFTSSATYEQYFGPGTRLTVT.

This clonotype shows up as large by frequency. The genes are TRBV12-3 or TRBV12-4 and TRBJ2-5. The CDR3 runs 12 residues. CDR3 region: CASSFRVETQYF.

This clonotype shows up as medium-sized (0.01 to 0.1%) by frequency. This chain uses TRBV5-1 with TRBJ2-2; TCRdb names TRBD1, which stays unverified in the absence of DNA. The germline CDR1 and CDR2 sequences are SGHRS and YFSETQ. The CDR3 runs 14 residues. The CDR3: CASSPLQGSGELFF.